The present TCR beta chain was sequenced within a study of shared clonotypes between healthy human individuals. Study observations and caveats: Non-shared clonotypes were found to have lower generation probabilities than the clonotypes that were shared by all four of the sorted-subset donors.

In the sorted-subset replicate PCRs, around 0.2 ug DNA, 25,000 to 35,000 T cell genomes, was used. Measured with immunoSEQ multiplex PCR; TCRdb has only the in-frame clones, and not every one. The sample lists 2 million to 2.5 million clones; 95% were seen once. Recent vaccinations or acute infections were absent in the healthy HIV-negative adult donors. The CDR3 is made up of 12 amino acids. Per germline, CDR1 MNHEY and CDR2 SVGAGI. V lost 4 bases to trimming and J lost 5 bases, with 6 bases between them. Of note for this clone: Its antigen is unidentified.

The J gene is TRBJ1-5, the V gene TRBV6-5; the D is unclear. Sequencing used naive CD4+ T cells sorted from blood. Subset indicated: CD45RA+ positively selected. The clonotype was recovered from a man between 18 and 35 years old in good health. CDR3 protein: CASSSSDQPQHF. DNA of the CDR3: TGTGCCAGCAGTTCCAGTGATCAGCCCCAGCATTTT.